This T cell receptor (beta chain) comes out of a study of T cell changes during pregnancy in multiple sclerosis. Here immunoSEQ multiplex PCR was the method, and the copy in TCRdb shows in-frame clones only, minus some. The sample holds some 60,000 clones, 85% to 95% seen once. The CDR3 is 15 residues long. CDR1 and CDR2 (germline): PRHDT, FYEKMQ (reference sequence). V lost 5 bases and J lost 5, with 18 bases in between. This material consisted of peripheral blood, taken after pregnancy. This chain connects TRBV13 to TRBJ2-5; a weak D match, TRBD2 (6 bases). This sequence was found in a female donor with multiple sclerosis, enrolled in a pregnancy study. CDR3 bases: TGTGCCAGCAGCCCACTGTTTCCGGGAGATGAGACCCAGTACTTC. The encoded protein is CASSPLFPGDETQYF.